This TCR beta chain was profiled in a study of blood T cell repertoires in COVID-19. About the research overall: Sources were T cells, B-cell-depleted T cells, or PBMCs; the material itself was cDNA or gDNA.

This CDR3 has 15 residues. The V end was cut by 0 bases, the J end by 3 bases, with 12 bases between. CDR1 SGDLS and CDR2 YYNGEE come from the germline V gene. Sequencing was performed with immunoSEQ multiplex PCR; in TCRdb, only in-frame clones are kept and a portion is missing. The repertoire has over 350,000 clones, over 75% of them found once; the top ten carry 0.97%. Participants were aged about 18 to 89 years from 20 to 30 US areas. Each participant's cohort was designated according to participant-reported clinical history. The sequence came from a woman in her twenties or thirties with acute COVID-19. V usage is TRBV9 and J usage is TRBJ1-1, with D perhaps matching TRBD1 (5 bases). Sequenced sample: PBMCs or T cells enriched from blood (not recorded which). The CDR3 loop is CASSVAGPGDTEAFF. The CDR3 nucleotides are TGTGCCAGCAGCGTAGCGGGGCCGGGAGACACTGAAGCTTTCTTT.